This TCR beta chain was identified during a study of T-cell memory formation after mild COVID-19. The wider study: Largely, TCR clusters stayed within a single donor.

TCRdb re-analysed the 5' RACE reads in MiXCR, keeping a single row per CDR3 protein. This table has 280,000 or so distinct CDR3 sequences, around 8% appearing once. Findings and limits, study-wide: Clones shrinking between day 15 and 85 showed a balanced CD4/CD8 split, and those that grew later tilted toward CD4+. Cross-reactive memory apparently joined, as some responding clones appeared in pre-infection memory.

This clonotype has at least ten counts. No antigen is known for it. Germline assignment: CDR1 DFQATT and CDR2 SNEGSKA (reference sequence). This CDR3 has 14 residues. V was trimmed by 1 base and J by 8 bases, leaving 14 bases between them. This chain uses TRBV20-1 with TRBJ1-4, with D tentatively TRBD1 (6 bases). The specimen sequenced was PBMCs or a T cell subset sorted from them (not recorded which). This sequence originates from a man between 18 and 29 years old who had mild COVID-19 (a few samples of this study predate the infection). Cell type and time point are not known. CDR3 DNA: TGCAGTGCTAGAGGGGGGCCAGGAGGCGAAAAACTGTTTTTT. It yields the protein CSARGGPGGEKLFF.